A single sample is the source of the 29 T cell receptor beta chains below, sequenced in a study of T cells in Graves' hyperthyroidism and ophthalmopathy. Amplification targeted TCR beta CDR3 regions from RNA transcripts. Carried out on the TCR CDR3, a first-round RT-PCR used the HTBI primer set. TCRdb re-called the multiplex PCR reads through MiXCR, storing one row per CDR3 protein. This table has fewer than 350,000 distinct CDR3 sequences, 21% appearing once. Sequences were obtained from blood. The receptors were gathered from a woman aged 50 to 65 with Graves' hyperthyroidism.

The sample holds many counts of this clonotype. V usage is TRBV11-2 and J usage is TRBJ2-1; 9 bases map to TRBD1. Per germline, CDR1 SGHAT and CDR2 FQNNGV. J gave up 4 bases and V 5 bases, and 9 bases lay outside the gene matches. The CDR3 is made up of 16 amino acids. The chain's CDR3 is CASSPVGTGKYNEQFF. The CDR3 nucleotides are TGTGCCAGCAGCCCCGTGGGGACAGGGAAATACAATGAGCAGTTCTTC.

This rearrangement joins TRBV4-1 to TRBJ1-5; tentative D call: TRBD1 (5 bases). Germline assignment: CDR1 MGHRA and CDR2 YSYEKL. The CDR3 has 19 amino acids. The ends were cut back, 2 bases at V and 1 base at J, with 21 bases in the middle. The CDR3 region has the DNA TGCGCCAGCAGCCAACGTTCTGGGGCCATATTGGGGAGCAATCAGCCCCAGCATTTT. Encoded protein: CASSQRSGAILGSNQPQHF.

This clonotype was observed many times. The rearrangement joins TRBV28 to TRBJ2-3; D gene unclear. The V gene lost 5 bases and the J gene lost 2 bases, with 5 bases spanning the gap. Germline assignment: CDR1 MDHEN and CDR2 SYDVKM. The CDR3 totals 12 residues. The CDR3 loop is CASSITTDTQYF. DNA of the CDR3: TGTGCCAGCAGTATCACCACAGATACGCAGTATTTT.

The chain is built from TRBV10-3 and TRBJ2-1, with D uncertain. The V gene's germline CDR1 is ENHRY and CDR2 SYGVKD. The CDR3 has 14 residues. V was pared by 10 bases and J by 5 bases, with 18 bases between. The CDR3 here is CATIQFNHNNEQFF. The CDR3 region has the DNA TGTGCCACCATCCAGTTCAATCACAACAATGAGCAGTTCTTC.

This clonotype was recorded at least ten times. The chain joins TRBV28 to TRBJ1-2; D perhaps matches TRBD1 (6 bases). V lost 10 bases, J lost 5 bases, and 14 bases lay in between. The germline CDR1 and CDR2 sequences are MDHEN and SYDVKM. This CDR3 has 12 amino acids. The CDR3 loop reads CATRQAAYGYTF. CDR3 nucleotide sequence: TGTGCCACCCGACAGGCGGCTTATGGCTACACCTTC.

This clonotype was counted between two and nine times. V is TRBV19 and J is TRBJ1-2; 7 bases align to TRBD1. CDR3 length: 13 residues. Germline CDR1 LNHDA, CDR2 SQIVND (reference sequence). Losses at the gene ends were 4 bases for V and 3 bases for J; bases not matched to a gene: 2. The CDR3 loop reads CASSSDRDYGYTF. For the CDR3, the DNA is TGTGCCAGTAGTAGCGACAGGGACTATGGCTACACCTTC.

The chain is built from TRBV10-2 and TRBJ2-7; D may be TRBD1 (7 bases). The CDR3 is 13 amino acids. CDR1 and CDR2 (germline): WSHSY, SAAADI. V was cut by 10 bases and J by 1 base, with 14 bases left in between. CDR3 in amino acids: CATGGDRSYEQYF. The CDR3, as DNA: TGCGCCACCGGAGGGGACAGATCCTACGAGCAGTACTTC.

The chain combines TRBV12-3 or TRBV12-4 with TRBJ2-7; D is possibly TRBD1 (6 bases). V was shortened by 6 bases and J by 3 bases, with 12 bases between the two germline ends. The CDR3 sequence is 13 residues long. The CDR3 here is CASRPTGRYEQYF. DNA of the CDR3: TGTGCCAGCAGACCAACAGGGCGCTACGAGCAGTACTTC.

This clonotype was recorded a few times. The chain joins TRBV9 to TRBJ2-5, with D possibly TRBD1 on 6 matching bases. The germline V gene has CDR1 SGDLS and CDR2 YYNGEE. V lost 3 bases and J lost 3, with 21 bases in between. The CDR3 extends over 17 amino acids. Here the CDR3 reads CASSGSDTRDIEETQYF. As DNA, the CDR3 is TGTGCCAGCAGCGGCTCCGATACTCGGGACATCGAAGAGACCCAGTACTTC.

This clonotype was counted between two and nine times. The V and J genes are TRBV5-1 and TRBJ2-7; TRBD1 matches 7 bases. The V gene's germline CDR1 is SGHRS and CDR2 YFSETQ. The V gene end was trimmed by 3 bases and the J gene end by 2 bases; junction bases not matched to a gene: 11. The CDR3 runs to 16 residues. In DNA form, the CDR3 reads TGCGCCAGCAGCTCCGCCGGGCCAGGGGGTCCCTACGAGCAGTACTTC. Translated, it gives CASSSAGPGGPYEQYF.

This rearrangement joins TRBV10-3 to TRBJ2-3; TRBD2 matches 8 bases. V lost 4 bases, J lost 6 bases, and 18 bases stayed unmatched. Per the germline V gene, CDR1 is ENHRY and CDR2 is SYGVKD. The CDR3 consists of 18 residues. CDR3 protein: CAISGTLGGAPGADTQYF. The CDR3 DNA follows: TGTGCCATCAGTGGTACCCTCGGGGGGGCTCCGGGCGCTGATACGCAGTATTTT.

V gene TRBV11-3 combines with J gene TRBJ1-1; no firm D call. Per the germline V gene, CDR1 is SGHNT and CDR2 is YENEEA. V gave up 4 bases and J gave up 6 bases, with 12 bases separating them. CDR3 length equals 13 residues. CDR3 loop: CASSSLYGAEAFF. The CDR3 nucleotides read TGTGCCAGCAGCTCACTGTACGGAGCTGAAGCTTTCTTT.

The rearrangement links TRBV20-1 to TRBJ1-1; possible D gene TRBD1, 5 bases. The V end lost 4 bases, the J end lost 5 bases, and 32 bases lay between the germline ends. Germline CDR1 DFQATT, CDR2 SNEGSKA (reference sequence). The CDR3 length is 19 residues. The CDR3 sequence is CSAIRKPIFAQGGGTEAFF. CDR3 DNA: TGCAGTGCTATCCGTAAACCTATATTTGCCCAGGGCGGAGGTACTGAAGCTTTCTTT.

A few counts support this clonotype. This chain links TRBV13 with TRBJ2-5; 13 bases agree with TRBD2. The CDR3 contains 16 residues. The ends lost 4 bases at V and 2 bases at J; junction bases unmatched: 4. The germline V gene has CDR1 PRHDT and CDR2 FYEKMQ (reference sequence). The chain's CDR3 is CASSSELAGGQETQYF. DNA for the CDR3: TGTGCCAGCAGCTCTGAACTAGCGGGAGGGCAAGAGACCCAGTACTTC.

This clonotype has just a few counts. This chain uses TRBV9 with TRBJ2-1; D is uncertain. The germline V gene encodes CDR1 SGDLS and CDR2 YYNGEE. The CDR3 sequence is 16 residues long. V lost 2 bases and J lost 7, with 19 bases in between. The CDR3 loop reads CASSVISVGLLNEQFF. The CDR3 bases are TGTGCCAGCAGCGTCATTAGTGTGGGTTTGTTAAATGAGCAGTTCTTC. The full variable domain, completed using reference TRBV9 and TRBJ2-1, is DSGVTQTPKHLITATGQRVTLRCSPRSGDLSVYWYQQSLDQGLQFLIQYYNGEERAKGNILERFSAQQFPDLHSELNLSSLELGDSALYFCASSVISVGLLNEQFFGPGTRLTVL.

This clonotype was recorded a few times. V gene TRBV6-2 or TRBV6-3 combines with J gene TRBJ2-7; TRBD2 might be the D (5 bases). With 7 bases removed from V and 0 bases from J, the gap between germline ends came to 13 bases. The CDR3 extends over 14 amino acids. Germline V lookup: CDR1 MNHEY, CDR2 SVGEGT. The CDR3 sequence: CASTRAVDSYEQYF. For the CDR3, the DNA is TGTGCCAGCACGCGGGCGGTGGACTCCTACGAGCAGTACTTC.

This clonotype was detected many times. The chain has TRBV2 and TRBJ1-1; maybe TRBD1 (5 bases). CDR1 and CDR2 (germline): SNHLY, FYNNEI. The V and J ends lost 6 bases and 2 bases respectively, with 19 bases between them. The CDR3 has 16 amino acids. The chain's CDR3 is CASRSLSWGGNTEAFF. As DNA, the CDR3 is TGTGCCAGCAGATCTCTTTCTTGGGGGGGAAACACTGAAGCTTTCTTT.

V gene TRBV24-1 combines with J gene TRBJ2-1; D may be TRBD1 or TRBD2 (5 bases each). CDR1 and CDR2 (germline): KGHDR, SFDVKD. The CDR3 is 15 residues long. V was clipped by 9 bases and J by 6 bases, with 20 bases between them. The CDR3 DNA sequence: TGTGCCACCGGTGTCGAGGGGCTCTTATGCAATGAGCAGTTCTTC. Amino acid sequence: CATGVEGLLCNEQFF.

In its sample, this clonotype was seen a few times. At one end the junction does not follow the germline gene, possibly because of a read error. This chain joins TRBV30 and TRBJ2-1; 7 bases fit TRBD2. Germline values: CDR1 GTSNPN, CDR2 SVGIG (reference sequence). The CDR3 has 11 residues. CDR3 region: CAWSGGGGQFF. The CDR3 nucleotides read TGCGCCTGGAGTGGGGGGGGTGGGCAGTTCTTC.

This clonotype came up many times. The chain has TRBV14 and TRBJ1-4; D is undetermined. V was shortened by 3 bases and J by 9 bases, with 11 bases between the two germline ends. CDR1 SGHDN and CDR2 FVKESK come from the germline V gene. This CDR3 has 13 amino acids. The CDR3 sequence: CASSQQSTQKLFF. The CDR3 region has the DNA TGTGCCAGCAGCCAGCAGTCCACGCAAAAACTGTTTTTT.

This clonotype was counted at least ten times. The chain recombines TRBV2 with TRBJ1-5; 7 bases align to TRBD1. CDR1 is SNHLY and CDR2 is FYNNEI in the germline V gene. This CDR3 is 14 amino acids long. With 5 bases clipped from V and 6 bases from J, the junction kept 7 bases outside the gene matches. DNA for the CDR3: TGTGCCAGCAGTCACCGACAGGGATCTCAGCCCCAGCATTTT. Protein: CASSHRQGSQPQHF.

V usage is TRBV2 and J usage is TRBJ1-1; 10 nucleotides line up with TRBD1. The CDR3 is 14 amino acids. V was pared by 7 bases and J by 1 base, with 3 bases of the junction left unmatched. CDR1 is SNHLY, CDR2 FYNNEI, per germline. CDR3 residues: CASNGDRGNTEAFF. CDR3 DNA sequence: TGTGCCAGCAATGGGGACAGGGGGAACACTGAAGCTTTCTTT.

The rearrangement links TRBV12-3 or TRBV12-4 to TRBJ1-2, with 10 bases identical to TRBD1. The CDR3 runs to 15 residues. The V segment lost 0 bases and the J segment 3 bases; nucleotides outside the gene matches: 1. CDR3 bases: TGTGCCAGCAGTTTAGCGGGACAGGGGTACTATGGCTACACCTTC. Translated, it gives CASSLAGQGYYGYTF.

The chain carries TRBV20-1 and TRBJ2-3; 7 bases map to TRBD2. CDR3 length: 13 amino acids. V was clipped by 3 bases and J by 8 bases; unmatched bases: 8. Germline CDR1 DFQATT, CDR2 SNEGSKA (reference sequence). In nucleotides, the CDR3 is TGCAGTGCTAGCGGCGGGAGCGCGGTTACGCAGTATTTT. This translates into CSASGGSAVTQYF.

A few counts support this clonotype. The rearrangement uses TRBV20-1 and TRBJ1-2; a weak D match, TRBD1 (5 bases). Germline loops: CDR1 DFQATT, CDR2 SNEGSKA (reference sequence). CDR3 size: 12 residues. V was pared by 3 bases and J by 8 bases, with 13 bases between. CDR3 nucleotide sequence: TGCAGTGCTAGTAAGGGGCAGGGAGGCTACACCTTC. It yields the protein CSASKGQGGYTF.

The chain couples TRBV6-5 to TRBJ1-1; 8 bases are a match to TRBD1. The ends lost 4 bases at V and 11 bases at J; junction bases unmatched: 9. This CDR3 has 13 amino acids. In germline, CDR1 is MNHEY, CDR2 SVGAGI. In DNA form, the CDR3 reads TGTGCCAGCAGTTCTATCAGGGGGCAGGGGGCTTTCTTT. Encoded protein: CASSSIRGQGAFF.

The rearrangement joins TRBV5-4 to TRBJ2-3; D gene unclear. Deletions cut 0 bases from V and 0 bases from J, with 5 bases between. CDR3 length: 14 residues. Germline lookup yields CDR1 SGHNT and CDR2 YYREEE (reference sequence). The CDR3 reads CASSLDFSTDTQYF. As DNA, the CDR3 is TGTGCCAGCAGCTTGGATTTTAGCACAGATACGCAGTATTTT.

This clonotype was seen many times. The CDR3 spells CASSIRQGSVGELFF. Written as DNA, the CDR3 is TGTGCCAGCAGCATTAGACAGGGGTCGGTCGGGGAGCTGTTTTTT. The chain recombines TRBV7-3 with TRBJ2-2; TRBD1 matches at 8 bases. In germline, CDR1 is SGHTA, CDR2 FQGTGA. Germline trimming cut 5 bases from V and 7 bases from J; bases unmatched to any gene: 9. This CDR3 contains 15 residues.

Remarks on this clonotype: This may arise from a read error, as a much more abundant clone is one base away. The CDR3 sequence is CAGSPRSTRPDTQYF. In DNA, the CDR3 is TGTGCCGGCAGCCCGCGCTCAACTAGGCCAGATACGCAGTATTTT. This chain connects TRBV7-2 to TRBJ2-3, with D perhaps matching TRBD2 (5 bases). The CDR3 contains 15 residues. Germline-derived CDR1 and CDR2 are SGHTA and FQGNSA.